Listed here are 32 T cell receptor beta chains from one sample, sequenced in a study of cytomegalovirus exposure and HLA in healthy donors. PCR was performed using 60 Vbeta and 13 Jbeta primers. Measured with immunoSEQ multiplex PCR; TCRdb has only the in-frame clones, and not every one. The sample lists more than 130,000 clones, around 80% occurring once. The sequencing sample was made of PBMCs. The receptors come from a man in his forties or fifties in good health and CMV-seropositive.

This clone was counted between two and nine times. The gene calls are TRBV29-1 and TRBJ2-4; 12 positions match TRBD1. Germline values: CDR1 SQVTM, CDR2 ANQGSEA. The CDR3 is 14 amino acids. The ends lost 7 bases at V and 5 bases at J; junction bases unmatched: 6. The CDR3 DNA reads TGCAGCGCCCGGGACAGGGGGCAAGAAAACATTCAGTACTTC. Its translation is CSARDRGQENIQYF.

The V and J genes are TRBV30 and TRBJ1-5; tentatively, D is TRBD1 (5 bases). CDR3 size: 13 residues. V lost 3 bases and J 5 bases, leaving 11 bases between the germline ends. Germline CDR1 is GTSNPN and CDR2 is SVGIG (reference sequence). This CDR3 is CAWSQGGDQPQHF. The CDR3 DNA reads TGTGCCTGGAGCCAGGGAGGCGATCAGCCCCAGCATTTT.

The chain carries TRBV30 and TRBJ2-1; 9 bases are shared with TRBD2. The J segment lost 8 bases and the V segment lost 2 bases, leaving 7 bases of the junction unmatched. Per germline, CDR1 GTSNPN and CDR2 SVGIG (reference sequence). This CDR3 contains 14 residues. CDR3 residues: CAWSLGGRADEQFF. In nucleotides, the CDR3 is TGTGCCTGGAGTCTAGGCGGGAGGGCCGATGAGCAGTTCTTC.

Here the CDR3 reads CASSVDRGQELFF. CDR3 nucleotides: TGTGCCAGCAGCGTAGACAGGGGGCAGGAGCTGTTTTTT. The chain recombines TRBV9 with TRBJ2-2; 9 nucleotides agree with TRBD1. The ends lost 0 bases at V and 10 bases at J; junction bases unmatched: 1. This CDR3 is 13 amino acids long. Germline V lookup: CDR1 SGDLS, CDR2 YYNGEE. Filled out from reference TRBV9 and TRBJ2-2, the complete variable domain reads DSGVTQTPKHLITATGQRVTLRCSPRSGDLSVYWYQQSLDQGLQFLIQYYNGEERAKGNILERFSAQQFPDLHSELNLSSLELGDSALYFCASSVDRGQELFFGEGSRLTVL.

This sequence joins TRBV9 and TRBJ2-3; 9 bases are shared with TRBD2. The J segment lost 0 bases and the V segment lost 3 bases, leaving 5 bases of the junction unmatched. Germline CDR1 is SGDLS and CDR2 is YYNGEE. The CDR3 totals 16 residues. The CDR3: CASSARLAASTDTQYF. The CDR3 nucleotides are TGTGCCAGCAGCGCCCGACTAGCGGCCAGCACAGATACGCAGTATTTT.

The rearrangement uses TRBV7-2 and TRBJ2-7, with no clear D. CDR1 and CDR2 (germline): SGHTA, FQGNSA. The germline V and J ends were trimmed by 1 base and 6 bases, with 10 bases remaining between them. The CDR3 is 13 residues long. The CDR3: CASSLGSAGEQYF. The CDR3 DNA sequence: TGTGCCAGCAGCTTAGGGTCCGCAGGCGAGCAGTACTTC. The full variable domain, completed using reference TRBV7-2 and TRBJ2-7, is GAGVSQSPSNKVTEKGKDVELRCDPISGHTALYWYRQSLGQGLEFLIYFQGNSAPDKSGLPSDRFSAERTGGSVSTLTIQRTQQEDSAVYLCASSLGSAGEQYFGPGTRLTVT.

This clone has only a few counts. The rearrangement links TRBV5-1 to TRBJ1-1; 8 positions agree with TRBD1. Germline trimming cut 1 base from V and 2 bases from J; bases unmatched to any gene: 7. The CDR3 contains 16 residues. In germline, CDR1 is SGHRS, CDR2 YFSETQ. For the CDR3, the DNA is TGCGCCAGCAGCTTGTCGGCAGGGGGCATAAACACTGAAGCTTTCTTT. Protein product: CASSLSAGGINTEAFF.

The J gene is TRBJ2-3, the V gene TRBV2; 9 bases fit TRBD1. Per germline, CDR1 SNHLY and CDR2 FYNNEI. V shed 7 bases, J shed 2 bases, and the junction held 7 bases outside the gene matches. The CDR3 spans 15 residues. CDR3 in DNA: TGTGCCAGCAAGGACGGGACAGGGATCACAGATACGCAGTATTTT. Translation: CASKDGTGITDTQYF.

V is TRBV5-1 and J is TRBJ2-1; a possible D gene is TRBD1 (5 bases). CDR1 is SGHRS, CDR2 YFSETQ, per germline. The CDR3 covers 13 residues. Trimming stripped 1 base from V and 5 bases from J, with 7 bases between. CDR3 nucleotides: TGCGCCAGCAGCTTGTACAGGAACAATGAGCAGTTCTTC. Protein product: CASSLYRNNEQFF.

CDR3 residues: CASSLKGDQPQHF. For the CDR3, the DNA is TGTGCCAGCAGCTTAAAGGGGGATCAGCCCCAGCATTTT. The V call is TRBV7-2, the J call TRBJ1-5; tentatively, D is TRBD1 (6 bases). Germline loops: CDR1 SGHTA, CDR2 FQGNSA. CDR3 length: 13 amino acids. V was pared by 2 bases and J by 5 bases, with 7 bases between.

The V and J genes are TRBV30 and TRBJ2-1, with TRBD1 matching 8 bases. Germline V gene sequence: CDR1 GTSNPN, CDR2 SVGIG (reference sequence). The CDR3 has 12 amino acids. Losses at the gene ends were 4 bases for V and 7 bases for J; bases not matched to a gene: 3. The CDR3 DNA follows: TGTGCCTGGAAACGGACAGGGAATGAGCAGTTCTTC. This codes for CAWKRTGNEQFF.

The genes are TRBV5-1 and TRBJ2-1, with 11 positions matching TRBD2. CDR3 length: 16 amino acids. Losses at the gene ends were 3 bases for V and 5 bases for J; bases not matched to a gene: 7. Germline lookup yields CDR1 SGHRS and CDR2 YFSETQ. The DNA of the CDR3 is TGCGCCAGCAGCTCCCGAGGGACTAGCGGAAACAATGAGCAGTTCTTC. Translated, it gives CASSSRGTSGNNEQFF.

V gene TRBV19 combines with J gene TRBJ2-7, with 7 bases lining up with TRBD2. V dropped 3 bases and J dropped 2; count of bases not matched to a gene: 7. The CDR3 totals 15 residues. Germline assignment: CDR1 LNHDA and CDR2 SQIVND (reference sequence). This chain's CDR3 is CASSITWGGTYEQYF. The CDR3 DNA is TGTGCCAGTAGTATCACCTGGGGGGGGACCTACGAGCAGTACTTC.

This clone appeared once. V is TRBV5-6 and J is TRBJ1-2; D might be TRBD1 (6 bases). Germline V gives CDR1 SGHDT, CDR2 YYEEEE. This CDR3 comprises 13 residues. Between the trimmed V and J ends, which lost 4 bases and 3 bases, there was a span of 10 bases. The CDR3 is CASSRWTDYGYTF. In DNA form, the CDR3 reads TGTGCCAGCAGCCGATGGACAGACTATGGCTACACCTTC.

J is TRBJ1-2 and V is TRBV5-4; 9 positions match TRBD1. Trimming cost V 3 bases and J 6 bases; bases outside gene matches: 12. CDR1 SGHNT and CDR2 YYREEE come from the germline V gene (reference sequence). The length of the CDR3 is 16 residues. CDR3 amino acids: CASSSMPGQGENGYTF. The DNA of the CDR3 is TGTGCCAGCAGCTCCATGCCGGGACAGGGAGAAAATGGCTACACCTTC.

V is TRBV9 and J is TRBJ2-3; 8 nucleotides agree with TRBD2. With 5 bases clipped from V and 0 bases from J, the junction kept 2 bases outside the gene matches. Germline V CDR1 and CDR2: SGDLS, YYNGEE. The CDR3 loop spans 14 amino acids. CDR3 sequence: CASSGLASTDTQYF. The CDR3 nucleotides are TGTGCCAGCAGTGGACTAGCTAGCACAGATACGCAGTATTTT.

V is TRBV19 and J is TRBJ2-3; TRBD2 is a possible D gene (5 bases). Deletions cut 7 bases from V and 2 bases from J, with 13 bases between. Germline CDR1 and CDR2: LNHDA and SQIVND (reference sequence). The length of the CDR3 is 14 residues. The CDR3, as DNA: TGTGCCAGTACCCCAGGAGGCTTCACAGATACGCAGTATTTT. Encoded protein: CASTPGGFTDTQYF.

This rearrangement joins TRBV18 to TRBJ2-7; TRBD1 is a possible D gene (7 bases). Deletions cut 3 bases from V and 2 bases from J, with 14 bases between. The CDR3 is 15 residues long. Germline CDR1 reads KGHSH; CDR2 reads LQKENI. Written as DNA, the CDR3 is TGTGCCAGCTCACCGTTAGCAGGGGGGACCTACGAGCAGTACTTC. Residues: CASSPLAGGTYEQYF. The whole variable domain, remainder taken from reference TRBV18 and TRBJ2-7, is NAGVMQNPRHLVRRRGQEARLRCSPMKGHSHVYWYRQLPEEGLKFMVYLQKENIIDESGMPKERFSAEFPKEGPSILRIQQVVRGDSAAYFCASSPLAGGTYEQYFGPGTRLTVT.

This clone was seen a single time. The genes are TRBV7-9 and TRBJ1-2; D unclear. Trimming pared 5 bases from V and 3 bases from J, leaving 22 bases between. The germline V gene has CDR1 SEHNR and CDR2 FQNEAQ (reference sequence). The CDR3 runs to 17 residues. CDR3 nucleotide sequence: TGTGCCAGCAGCCTCTATCTAGGAGGGAAGCGAGACTATGGCTACACCTTC. This gives the protein CASSLYLGGKRDYGYTF.

This chain uses TRBV29-1 with TRBJ2-7; a weak D match, TRBD2 (6 bases). Germline lookup yields CDR1 SQVTM and CDR2 ANQGSEA. Deletions cut 6 bases from V and 4 bases from J, with 16 bases between. CDR3 size: 13 residues. CDR3 amino acids: CSVGKGRDYEQYF. For the CDR3, the DNA is TGCAGCGTCGGGAAGGGGCGGGATTACGAGCAGTACTTC.

The chain couples TRBV10-3 to TRBJ1-4, with D possibly matching TRBD1 (6 bases). V shed 2 bases and J shed 8 bases, with 15 bases lying between them. This CDR3 has 15 amino acids. From germline, CDR1 is ENHRY and CDR2 SYGVKD. The CDR3 sequence is CAISEGGGVEEKLFF. DNA for the CDR3: TGTGCCATCAGTGAGGGAGGGGGGGTCGAGGAAAAACTGTTTTTT.

This clone has a single count. The rearrangement uses TRBV25-1 and TRBJ2-3; TRBD1 matches 8 bases. Germline trimming cut 3 bases from V and 7 bases from J; bases unmatched to any gene: 6. This CDR3 has 14 residues. Germline values: CDR1 MGHDK, CDR2 SYGVNS. As DNA, the CDR3 is TGTGCCAGCAGTGATTCAGGGGGCGCATATACGCAGTATTTT. Translation gives CASSDSGGAYTQYF.

The chain joins TRBV2 to TRBJ1-5, with D maybe TRBD1 (6 bases). Germline V lookup: CDR1 SNHLY, CDR2 FYNNEI. Trimming took off 7 bases at V and 3 bases at J, with 13 bases between the two ends. The CDR3 covers 14 residues. This CDR3 reads CASNTGIANQPQHF. The DNA of the CDR3 is TGTGCCAGCAATACAGGGATTGCCAATCAGCCCCAGCATTTT.

The chain is built from TRBV7-2 and TRBJ2-7, with TRBD1 matching over 8 bases. Germline V CDR1 and CDR2: SGHTA, FQGNSA. The ends lost 2 bases at V and 2 bases at J; junction bases unmatched: 8. This CDR3 has 16 amino acids. CDR3 in amino acids: CASSLPRTGRPYEQYF. The DNA of the CDR3 is TGTGCCAGCAGCTTACCAAGGACAGGGAGACCCTACGAGCAGTACTTC.

V and J are TRBV7-2 and TRBJ1-2, with TRBD1 as a possible D gene (5 bases). Germline lookup yields CDR1 SGHTA and CDR2 FQGNSA. The CDR3 totals 14 residues. V was cut by 5 bases and J by 6 bases, with 16 bases left in between. CDR3 in amino acids: CASSPRQWSDGYTF. The CDR3 coding sequence is TGTGCCAGCAGCCCTCGACAGTGGAGCGATGGCTACACCTTC.

The rearrangement uses TRBV2 and TRBJ2-2; perhaps TRBD1 as D (5 bases). The germline V gene encodes CDR1 SNHLY and CDR2 FYNNEI. V lost 4 bases, J lost 6 bases, and 15 bases lay in between. The CDR3 is made up of 15 amino acids. CDR3 coding DNA: TGTGCCAGCAGTGCCCGGCAGGGCAGGGCCGGGGAGCTGTTTTTT. Translated: CASSARQGRAGELFF.

In its sample, this clone was seen once. The J gene is TRBJ2-3, the V gene TRBV28; D perhaps matches TRBD2 (5 bases). CDR3 length: 14 residues. The V and J ends lost 3 bases and 3 bases respectively, with 10 bases between them. Germline lookup yields CDR1 MDHEN and CDR2 SYDVKM. Here the CDR3 reads CASSFSGQTDTQYF. The CDR3 DNA reads TGTGCCAGCAGTTTCAGCGGCCAAACAGATACGCAGTATTTT.

This rearrangement joins TRBV29-1 to TRBJ2-3; TRBD2 aligns across 8 bases. This CDR3 is 14 amino acids long. After removal of 1 base from V and 6 bases from J, the junction contained 6 bases not matched to a gene. Germline CDR1 SQVTM, CDR2 ANQGSEA. Here the CDR3 reads CSVEGRGGIDTQYF. CDR3 DNA: TGCAGCGTTGAAGGACGGGGGGGCATTGATACGCAGTATTTT.

The chain couples TRBV7-6 to TRBJ1-1; TRBD1 aligns across 10 bases. The CDR3 loop spans 14 amino acids. The germline V gene encodes CDR1 SGHVS and CDR2 FNYEAQ. Trimming at V came to 5 bases and at J to 11 bases, leaving 11 bases not matched to a gene. The CDR3, as DNA: TGTGCCAGCAGCGCAGACAGGGGGCTCGGTGGGGCTTTCTTT. Translation: CASSADRGLGGAFF.

The rearrangement uses TRBV5-8 and TRBJ1-1; D call uncertain. Germline loops: CDR1 SGHTS, CDR2 YDEGEE. V was clipped by 0 bases and J by 4 bases, with 10 bases between them. The CDR3 covers 14 residues. The CDR3 DNA is TGTGCCAGCAGCTTGGAAGCAGCAGGCACTGAAGCTTTCTTT. It codes for CASSLEAAGTEAFF. Filled out from reference TRBV5-8 and TRBJ1-1, the complete variable domain reads EAGVTQSPTHLIKTRGQQATLRCSPISGHTSVYWYQQALGLGLQFLLWYDEGEERNRGNFPPRFSGRQFPNYSSELNVNALELEDSALYLCASSLEAAGTEAFFGQGTRLTVV.

The J gene is TRBJ2-3, the V gene TRBV5-6, with 9 bases aligning to TRBD2. Germline CDR1 SGHDT, CDR2 YYEEEE. CDR3 length: 16 amino acids. The V and J ends lost 0 bases and 2 bases, in that order; junction bases with no gene match: 4. The CDR3 reads CASSLGLAGNTDTQYF. The CDR3 DNA is TGTGCCAGCAGCTTGGGTCTAGCGGGGAACACAGATACGCAGTATTTT.

The chain links TRBV19 to TRBJ2-1; 10 bases are a match to TRBD2. V gave up 4 bases and J gave up 8 bases; unmatched junction bases: 8. The length of the CDR3 is 15 residues. Germline assignment: CDR1 LNHDA and CDR2 SQIVND (reference sequence). The CDR3 bases are TGTGCCAGTAGTAAAACACCAGCGGGGGGGGATGAGCAGTTCTTC. This encodes CASSKTPAGGDEQFF.